The 29 T cell receptor beta chains reported below all come from one sample, sequenced in a study of blood T cells in healthy people across ages. The use of a sample-barcoded 5' primer and a J-beta primer mix characterized a second PCR of about 6 to 12 cycles. MiXCR, applied by TCRdb to the 5' RACE reads, yields one record per CDR3 protein. Of 1.5 million to 2 million distinct CDR3 sequences in the sample, under 30% were seen once. Sequencing was performed on blood. Source of these receptors: a woman aged 25-40 years in good health.

J is TRBJ2-7 and V is TRBV10-2; TRBD2 matches at 10 bases. CDR3 length: 17 amino acids. V trimming: 3 bases; J trimming: 6 bases; junction bases outside the gene matches: 14. CDR1 is WSHSY, CDR2 SAAADI, per germline. The CDR3 is CASSEPGLAVRRGEQYF. The CDR3, as DNA: TGCGCCAGCAGTGAACCAGGACTAGCGGTTAGGCGTGGCGAGCAGTACTTC.

A note on this clonotype: The conserved phenylalanine or tryptophan is not found at the CDR3 terminus, so this likely reflects a read error. The CDR3 loop reads CSFKEGTGTDTQYC. The CDR3 DNA is TGCAGCTTCAAAGAGGGGACTGGCACAGATACGCAGTATTGT. The chain joins TRBV29-1 to TRBJ2-3; a possible D gene is TRBD2 (6 bases). The CDR3 covers 14 residues. V gave up 8 bases and J gave up 1 base, with 16 bases separating them. CDR1 SQVTM and CDR2 ANQGSEA come from the germline V gene.

About this clonotype itself: Mismatch with germline at one junction end may stem from a read error. This chain connects TRBV20-1 to TRBJ2-3; 9 positions agree with TRBD1. Germline V gives CDR1 DFQATT, CDR2 SNEGSKA (reference sequence). This CDR3 spans 15 amino acids. In DNA form, the CDR3 reads TGCAGTACTAGGGACAGGGTTCTGAGCACAGATACGCAGTATTTT. It encodes CSTRDRVLSTDTQYF.

This clonotype showed up many times. The CDR3 region is CATSRDFADTQYF. Written as DNA, the CDR3 is TGTGCCACCAGCAGAGATTTCGCAGATACGCAGTATTTT. The V gene is TRBV15, the J gene TRBJ2-3, with D hard to call. V shed 0 bases and J shed 4 bases, with 5 bases lying between them. The CDR3 sequence is 13 residues long. CDR1 is LNHNV and CDR2 is YYDKDF in the germline V gene (reference sequence).

This clonotype was seen more than once but under ten times. This chain uses TRBV27 with TRBJ2-2; D uncertain. The V gene's germline CDR1 is MNHEY and CDR2 SMNVEV (reference sequence). V was clipped by 3 bases and J by 7 bases, with 12 bases between them. This CDR3 has 14 residues. CDR3 bases: TGTGCCAGCAGTTTTGCCCACGCGCGCGGGGAGCTGTTTTTT. Residues: CASSFAHARGELFF.

This clonotype has only a few counts. V gene TRBV7-6 combines with J gene TRBJ2-3; unclear D gene. CDR3 length equals 14 residues. The V end lost 9 bases, the J end lost 1 base, and 14 bases lay between the germline ends. Per the germline V gene, CDR1 is SGHVS and CDR2 is FNYEAQ. Here the CDR3 reads CASQEWSGTDTQYF. Written as DNA, the CDR3 is TGTGCCAGTCAGGAATGGTCAGGCACAGATACGCAGTATTTT.

This clonotype appeared many times. The junction departs from the called germline gene at one end, perhaps through a read error. The gene calls are TRBV12-3 or TRBV12-4 and TRBJ2-3; 9 nucleotides line up with TRBD1. The CDR3 has 14 amino acids. The CDR3 DNA is TGCGCCAGCAGCTTAACAGGGGGCGGAGATACGCAGTATTTT. It specifies CASSLTGGGDTQYF.

The chain's CDR3 is CSASTLAGGNEQFF. The DNA of the CDR3 is TGCAGTGCTAGCACTTTAGCGGGGGGCAATGAGCAGTTCTTC. This chain connects TRBV20-1 to TRBJ2-1, with 10 bases identical to TRBD2. The CDR3 is 14 amino acids. Trimming removed 3 bases from V and 6 bases from J; junction bases left unmatched: 5. Germline CDR1 is DFQATT and CDR2 is SNEGSKA (reference sequence).

The chain joins TRBV7-2 to TRBJ1-1; the D gene is possibly TRBD1 (5 bases). V was cut by 11 bases and J by 0 bases, with 13 bases left in between. CDR1 and CDR2 from the germline V gene are SGHTA and FQGNSA. The CDR3 has 13 residues. CDR3 in amino acids: CAGLGVMNTEAFF. The CDR3 region has the DNA TGTGCCGGTTTGGGGGTAATGAACACTGAAGCTTTCTTT.

The rearrangement links TRBV10-3 to TRBJ2-4, with 7 bases that match TRBD2. The V segment lost 4 bases and the J segment 13 bases; nucleotides outside the gene matches: 22. Per the germline V gene, CDR1 is ENHRY and CDR2 is SYGVKD. There are 17 residues in the CDR3. The CDR3 region has the DNA TGTGCCATCAGTGGCTCCTTTAGAGGACTAGGGAACAATGAGCAGTACTTC. This translates into CAISGSFRGLGNNEQYF.

V gene TRBV12-3 or TRBV12-4 combines with J gene TRBJ1-2; TRBD1 might be the D (6 bases). Trimming shortened V by 5 bases and J by 4 bases, and 20 bases separated the two germline ends. This CDR3 region has 16 residues. The CDR3 nucleotides are TGTGCCAGCAGTGGGGGACAAAACAGTCTGGCCTATGGCTACACCTTC. Its translation is CASSGGQNSLAYGYTF.

Turning to this clonotype: A much larger clone differs from this one at a single base, so this may be a read error. The chain joins TRBV28 to TRBJ1-5, with a possible D match to TRBD1 (6 bases). This CDR3 has 14 amino acids. Trimming removed 4 bases from V and 2 bases from J, with 9 bases in between. The germline gives CDR1 MDHEN, CDR2 SYDVKM. Here the CDR3 reads CASSSGACNQPQHF. The CDR3 DNA reads TGTGCCAGCAGTTCAGGGGCTTGCAATCAGCCCCAGCATTTT. Variable domain in full (rest from reference TRBV28 and TRBJ1-5): DVKVTQSSRYLVKRTGEKVFLECVQDMDHENMFWYRQDPGLGLRLIYFSYDVKMKEKGDIPEGYSVSREKKERFSLILESASTNQTSMYLCASSSGACNQPQHFGDGTRLSIL.

The chain recombines TRBV3-1 with TRBJ2-1; D possibly matches TRBD1 or TRBD2 (5 bases each). Germline V gene lookup returns CDR1 LGHDT and CDR2 YNNKEL (reference sequence). The length of the CDR3 is 13 residues. V was shortened by 5 bases and J by 9 bases, with 14 bases between the two germline ends. The CDR3 protein is CASSWDVSGEQFF. The CDR3 nucleotides read TGTGCCAGCAGCTGGGACGTCTCGGGTGAGCAGTTCTTC.

This clonotype occurred a few times. This could be a read error, since a much larger clone is one nucleotide away. This chain uses TRBV7-2 with TRBJ1-5; D is uncertain. This CDR3 spans 15 amino acids. Germline assignment: CDR1 SGHTA and CDR2 FQGNSA. CDR3 residues: CASSKHNGPNQPLHF. As DNA, the CDR3 is TGTGCCAGCAGCAAACATAACGGGCCAAATCAGCCCCTGCATTTT.

The sample holds many counts of this clonotype. The rearrangement uses TRBV29-1 and TRBJ2-7; the D is unclear. The V and J ends lost 0 bases and 7 bases respectively, with 13 bases between them. The CDR3 extends over 13 amino acids. Germline CDR1 reads SQVTM; CDR2 reads ANQGSEA. Here the CDR3 reads CSVEDRSFREQYF. In DNA form, the CDR3 reads TGCAGCGTTGAAGATCGGTCATTTCGTGAGCAGTACTTC.

The genes are TRBV7-2 and TRBJ1-4, with D possibly TRBD1 on 6 matching bases. Germline V gene data show CDR1 as SGHTA and CDR2 as FQGNSA. This CDR3 has 15 amino acids. Trimming removed 6 bases from V and 5 bases from J, with 16 bases in between. The CDR3 loop reads CASSDGGGYNEKLFF. CDR3 nucleotide sequence: TGTGCCAGCAGTGATGGGGGCGGGTACAATGAAAAACTGTTTTTT. The variable domain in full, completed from reference TRBV7-2 and TRBJ1-4, reads GAGVSQSPSNKVTEKGKDVELRCDPISGHTALYWYRQSLGQGLEFLIYFQGNSAPDKSGLPSDRFSAERTGGSVSTLTIQRTQQEDSAVYLCASSDGGGYNEKLFFGSGTQLSVL.

Ten or more counts support this clonotype. The chain employs TRBV5-1 and TRBJ2-1; D uncertain. Germline V gene sequence: CDR1 SGHRS, CDR2 YFSETQ. The V and J ends lost 3 bases and 5 bases respectively, with 3 bases between them. CDR3 size: 11 residues. The CDR3 DNA follows: TGCGCCAGCAGCTGGGACAATGAGCAGTTCTTC. Translation: CASSWDNEQFF. The whole variable domain, filled in from reference TRBV5-1 and TRBJ2-1, reads KAGVTQTPRYLIKTRGQQVTLSCSPISGHRSVSWYQQTPGQGLQFLFEYFSETQRNKGNFPGRFSGRQFSNSRSEMNVSTLELGDSALYLCASSWDNEQFFGPGTRLTVL.

As for this clonotype: A far larger clone lies a single base away; this is likely a read error. The chain uses TRBV5-1 and TRBJ2-1; D remains ambiguous. The V end was cut by 0 bases, the J end by 12 bases, with 7 bases between. The CDR3 spans 11 residues. The germline V gene encodes CDR1 SGHRS and CDR2 YFSETQ. In nucleotides, the CDR3 is TGCGCCAGCAGCTTGGGAGGTGGGCAGTTCTTC. Its translation is CASSLGGGQFF.

J is TRBJ1-5 and V is TRBV12-3 or TRBV12-4; 9 bases map to TRBD1. The CDR3 loop spans 16 amino acids. J gave up 6 bases and V 7 bases, and 13 bases lay outside the gene matches. The CDR3 DNA reads as TGTGCCAGCACCCCCGGGAGGGGACAGGGTCGTCAGCCCCAGCATTTT. Translation: CASTPGRGQGRQPQHF.

The rearrangement joins TRBV30 to TRBJ2-7, with D tentatively TRBD1 or TRBD2 (5 bases each). The J call may be mistaken, given a closer DNA end match to TRBJ2-5. This CDR3 region has 14 residues. Germline assignment: CDR1 GTSNPN and CDR2 SVGIG (reference sequence). The CDR3 spells CAWSARGRWETQYF. The CDR3 DNA sequence: TGTGCCTGGAGTGCTCGGGGACGATGGGAGACCCAGTACTTC.

The genes are TRBV6-1 and TRBJ1-4; 7 positions agree with TRBD1. CDR1 is MNHNS and CDR2 is SASEGT in the germline V gene. The CDR3 has 15 residues. Trimming removed 2 bases from V and 8 bases from J; junction bases left unmatched: 8. The CDR3 coding sequence is TGTGCCAGCAGTGAAACAGGGGCGCGGGGCGAAAAACTGTTTTTT. Protein product: CASSETGARGEKLFF.

In the case of this clonotype: An end of the junction does not agree with germline; a read error may underlie this. This rearrangement joins TRBV27 to TRBJ2-1; 12 bases are shared with TRBD2. The CDR3 is made up of 17 amino acids. Germline V gene data show CDR1 as MNHEY and CDR2 as SMNVEV (reference sequence). CDR3: CASSATSGRFSCNEQFF. As DNA, the CDR3 is TGTGCCAGCAGTGCTACTAGCGGGAGGTTCTCCTGCAATGAGCAGTTCTTC.

The chain is built from TRBV6-5 and TRBJ2-5, with TRBD2 identical over 15 bases. V lost 2 bases to trimming and J lost 4 bases; unmatched junction nucleotides: 11. Germline values: CDR1 MNHEY, CDR2 SVGAGI. The CDR3 runs 19 residues. This CDR3 is CASSYQVPGLAGGRETQYF. CDR3 bases: TGTGCCAGCAGTTACCAGGTTCCGGGACTAGCGGGGGGCAGAGAGACCCAGTACTTC.

The chain uses TRBV12-3 or TRBV12-4 and TRBJ2-4, with a weak D call TRBD1 (7 bases). The CDR3 has 18 amino acids. Trimming took off 3 bases at V and 16 bases at J, with 34 bases between the two ends. The CDR3, as DNA: TGTGCCAGCAGTTTGTGGCGGAGGGTGCAGGGGGAGTCCTACGAGCATTACTTC. Translated, it gives CASSLWRRVQGESYEHYF.

This clonotype was counted between two and nine times. The rearrangement links TRBV5-1 to TRBJ1-6; weak D call: TRBD1 (5 bases). The V and J ends lost 1 base and 7 bases respectively, with 18 bases between them. The CDR3 spans 17 residues. Germline loops: CDR1 SGHRS, CDR2 YFSETQ. The CDR3 DNA is TGCGCCAGCAGCTTGCTTACTTCGACAGTTAAGAATTCACCCCTCCACTTT. Protein product: CASSLLTSTVKNSPLHF.

This clonotype was detected many times. V and J are TRBV30 and TRBJ2-7, with TRBD2 matching over 11 bases. Germline-derived CDR1 and CDR2 are GTSNPN and SVGIG (reference sequence). CDR3 size: 12 residues. Trimming removed 4 bases from V and 4 bases from J; junction bases left unmatched: 0. CDR3: CAWTSGRYEQYF. The CDR3 region has the DNA TGTGCCTGGACTAGCGGGAGGTACGAGCAGTACTTC.

This clonotype appeared a few times. V and J are TRBV6-5 and TRBJ1-2; a possible D gene is TRBD1 (6 bases). The CDR3 contains 15 residues. The germline V gene has CDR1 MNHEY and CDR2 SVGAGI. The V and J ends lost 4 bases and 6 bases respectively, with 18 bases between them. In nucleotides, the CDR3 is TGTGCCAGCAGTTCGCCGGGGGGGGGCGGCGATGGCTACACCTTC. This translates into CASSSPGGGGDGYTF.

On this clonotype itself: This may arise from a read error, as a much more abundant clone is one base away. The J gene is TRBJ1-2, the V gene TRBV3-1, with 7 positions matching TRBD1. V dropped 5 bases and J dropped 6; count of bases not matched to a gene: 6. This CDR3 comprises 13 residues. Per the germline V gene, CDR1 is LGHDT and CDR2 is YNNKEL (reference sequence). The CDR3 region is CASSYTGANGYTF. The CDR3 DNA is TGTGCCAGCAGCTATACAGGGGCCAATGGCTACACCTTC.

This sequence joins TRBV12-3 or TRBV12-4 and TRBJ2-5, with TRBD1 matching 12 bases. Trimming cost V 5 bases and J 0 bases; bases outside gene matches: 7. The CDR3 has 17 amino acids. CDR3 amino acids: CASSPGQGARYQETQYF. Written as DNA, the CDR3 is TGTGCCAGCAGTCCGGGACAGGGGGCGCGGTACCAAGAGACCCAGTACTTC.